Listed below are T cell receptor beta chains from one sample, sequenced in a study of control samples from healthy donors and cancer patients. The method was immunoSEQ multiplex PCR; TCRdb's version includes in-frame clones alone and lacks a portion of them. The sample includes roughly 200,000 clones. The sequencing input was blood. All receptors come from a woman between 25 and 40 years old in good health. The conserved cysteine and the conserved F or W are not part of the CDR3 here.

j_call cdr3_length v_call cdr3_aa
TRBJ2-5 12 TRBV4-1 ASSQEGGQETQY
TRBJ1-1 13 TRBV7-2 ASSLVARANTEAF
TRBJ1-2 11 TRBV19 ASSATRNYGYT
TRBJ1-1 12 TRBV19 ASSIGQGRTEAF
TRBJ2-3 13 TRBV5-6 ASSTTSGYTDTQY
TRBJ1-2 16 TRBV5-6 ASSSRGALTGANYGYT
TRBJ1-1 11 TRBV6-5 ASRVGGNTEAF
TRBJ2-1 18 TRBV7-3 ASSLRVPASGGAPYNEQF
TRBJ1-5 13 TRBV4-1 ASSQYGGEGKPQH
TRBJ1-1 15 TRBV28 ASSSFPTGLMNTEAF
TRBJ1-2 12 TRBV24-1 ATSAQTGPYGYT
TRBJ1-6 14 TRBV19 ASSILGGTGYSPLH